This T cell receptor beta chain appears in the sequencing data of a study of OX40 agonist ivuxolimab in advanced cancers. With respect to the entire study: Ivuxolimab, which targeted the costimulatory receptor OX40 (CD134), was an agonistic, fully human IgG2 monoclonal antibody. Intravenous ivuxolimab was administered to patients every 2 weeks at six dose levels: 0.01, 0.1, 0.3, 1.5, 3 and 10 mg/kg. Of the 50 to 55 dose-escalation patients, hepatocellular carcinoma was present in approximately 20, melanoma in approximately 15, renal cell carcinoma in 9 and head and neck cancer in 9. The dose-escalation cohort was almost 85% male with a mean age of approximately 59 years, ranging from roughly 23 to 85. Patients were allowed to have had prior anti-PD-1, anti-PD-L1 or anti-CTLA-4 therapy, and 40% to 45% of the dose-escalation patients had been treated with checkpoint inhibitors. Partial responses occurred in three dose-escalation patients: two with cutaneous melanoma and one with hepatocellular carcinoma. The point of sequencing TCRbeta in the periphery was to test whether ivuxolimab changed TCR sequence diversity and drove clonal T-cell expansion. The paper covers the monotherapy dose-escalation part of the phase I ivuxolimab trial, which included N ≈ 57 patients.

Genomic DNA was extracted from sorted cells for sequencing of the TCRbeta CDR3 region. The immunoSEQ Assay was used for sequencing of TCRbeta CDR3 regions. Here the immuneACCESS table is served through TCRdb, limited to in-frame sequences with V and J called. Missing clones are a known gap in these copies; in checked studies unresolved V genes cover under half, and the rest lacks a known reason. For this sample there are some 62,000 clones; 75% to 95% appear just once. The top ten clonotypes cover 12% of the sample. Via the germline V gene, CDR1 is SGHRS and CDR2 YFSETQ. The cysteine opens and the phenylalanine closes a CDR3 of 15 amino acids. The read is trimmed to its CDR3 DNA, 45 bases read in frame from base 1. V lost 2 bases and J lost 2 bases; the stretch between them is 11 bases long. Broader findings and caveats from the paper: In partial responders in the 0.1-3.0 mg/kg groups, normalized peripheral clonal expansion was found to be among the lowest, especially among CD8+ T cells. After ivuxolimab, CD8+ T cells had more expanded clones than CD4+ T cells on average. Low levels of normalized T-cell clonal expansion were also shown by some nonresponding patients. The antigen specificity of the clonally expanded peripheral T cells was not determined. At doses from 0.1 to 3.0 mg/kg, clonal expansion was seen in both CD4+ and CD8+ blood T cells between baseline and week 6.

For this clone: The antigen this receptor binds is unknown. Per-base quality was not reported, and no clone a single base away is much larger than it.

The trial excluded patients who had a history of autoimmune disease or who were on systemic immunosuppression. Peripheral blood for TCR sequencing was collected from all dose cohorts at baseline, on cycle 4 day 1, and on cycle 7 day 1. The samples were taken from a phase I, first-in-human, multicenter, open-label dose-escalation trial of ivuxolimab. Adults with locally advanced or metastatic head and neck squamous cell, hepatocellular, melanoma or renal cell carcinoma were enrolled in the trial. Before TCR sequencing, CD4+ T cells and CD8+ T cells from peripheral blood were sorted into separate populations.

The TCR sequence derives from an adult with an advanced solid tumor such as melanoma, head and neck, liver or kidney cancer. The receptor chain draws on TRBV5-1 and TRBJ2-1; 6 matching bases give a weak D call of TRBD1. Sample: CD4+ or CD8+ T cells sorted from blood, taken in a trial of the OX40 agonist ivuxolimab. At the DNA level, the sequence is TGCGCCAGCAGCTTACAGGGTGGTCCCTACAATGAGCAGTTCTTC. Its protein product is CASSLQGGPYNEQFF.